Following are 32 T cell receptor beta chains from one sample sequenced in a study of blood T cell repertoires in COVID-19. TCRdb's table, derived via immunoSEQ multiplex PCR, lists solely in-frame clones and lacks some. Of some 180,000 clones listed, approximately 84% are singletons. The sample taken for sequencing was peripheral blood. The receptors here all came from a woman over 75 with COVID-19, enrolled during active disease.

As DNA, the CDR3 is TGTGCCAGCAGCTTGGCAGGGCCGATTCAGGGCTACACCTTC. Its protein is CASSLAGPIQGYTF. This chain uses TRBV5-6 with TRBJ1-2; D perhaps matches TRBD1 (5 bases). Germline V CDR1 and CDR2: SGHDT, YYEEEE. The CDR3 runs 14 residues. The V and J ends lost 0 bases and 8 bases respectively, with 14 bases between them.

The chain has TRBV12-3 or TRBV12-4 and TRBJ1-1; D gene uncertain. V lost 6 bases and J 7 bases, leaving 12 bases between the germline ends. There are 12 residues in the CDR3. CDR3 in amino acids: CASRELQLEAFF. The CDR3 coding sequence is TGTGCCAGCAGAGAGCTACAGCTTGAAGCTTTCTTT.

In its sample, this clone was seen once. V is TRBV20-1 and J is TRBJ2-7, with 9 nucleotides matching TRBD2. Germline loops: CDR1 DFQATT, CDR2 SNEGSKA (reference sequence). V dropped 6 bases and J dropped 6; count of bases not matched to a gene: 12. CDR3 size: 14 residues. CDR3 sequence reads: CSASPPAGGREQYF. The CDR3 DNA is TGCAGTGCAAGTCCCCCAGCGGGAGGACGCGAGCAGTACTTC.

This clone appeared once. This rearrangement joins TRBV10-3 to TRBJ1-1; no definite D call. The V end was cut by 5 bases, the J end by 1 base, with 8 bases between. Germline V CDR1 and CDR2: ENHRY, SYGVKD. There are 13 residues in the CDR3. The CDR3 nucleotides are TGTGCCATCAGTACACAGCAGAACACTGAAGCTTTCTTT. This translates into CAISTQQNTEAFF.

V and J are TRBV5-8 and TRBJ1-2; TRBD1 matches at 9 bases. The germline V gene encodes CDR1 SGHTS and CDR2 YDEGEE. Trimming removed 4 bases from V and 4 bases from J; junction bases left unmatched: 11. CDR3 length: 16 amino acids. The CDR3 loop is CASSPGRDRVAYGYTF. The CDR3 nucleotides are TGTGCCAGCAGCCCCGGGAGGGACAGGGTCGCCTATGGCTACACCTTC. Supplemented by reference TRBV5-8 and TRBJ1-2, the full variable domain reads EAGVTQSPTHLIKTRGQQATLRCSPISGHTSVYWYQQALGLGLQFLLWYDEGEERNRGNFPPRFSGRQFPNYSSELNVNALELEDSALYLCASSPGRDRVAYGYTFGSGTRLTVV.

This clone was recorded a few times. The chain recombines TRBV5-6 with TRBJ2-1, with 9 bases aligning to TRBD2. J was trimmed by 6 bases and V by 4 bases; bases with no gene match: 11. Germline CDR1 reads SGHDT; CDR2 reads YYEEEE. CDR3 length: 16 amino acids. CDR3 residues: CASSPVAGVTVNEQFF. CDR3 bases: TGTGCCAGCAGCCCGGTAGCGGGGGTAACTGTCAATGAGCAGTTCTTC. Drawing the rest from reference TRBV5-6 and TRBJ2-1, the complete variable domain is DAGVTQSPTHLIKTRGQQVTLRCSPKSGHDTVSWYQQALGQGPQFIFQYYEEEERQRGNFPDRFSGHQFPNYSSELNVNALLLGDSALYLCASSPVAGVTVNEQFFGPGTRLTVL.

The chain combines TRBV10-1 with TRBJ2-1; 10 bases line up with TRBD2. The V gene end was trimmed by 8 bases and the J gene end by 9 bases; junction bases not matched to a gene: 22. This CDR3 contains 18 residues. Germline values: CDR1 WNHNN, CDR2 SYGVQD (reference sequence). This chain's CDR3 is CASGDKFLGTSAWGEQFF. The CDR3 DNA reads as TGCGCCAGCGGAGACAAATTTCTAGGGACTAGCGCCTGGGGTGAGCAGTTCTTC.

V and J are TRBV9 and TRBJ2-3; 10 nucleotides agree with TRBD2. Losses at the gene ends were 0 bases for V and 8 bases for J; bases not matched to a gene: 9. The V gene's germline CDR1 is SGDLS and CDR2 YYNGEE. The CDR3 runs to 16 residues. CDR3 bases: TGTGCCAGCAGCGTAGATAGAGCGGGGGGGCAGGGTACGCAGTATTTT. Amino acid sequence: CASSVDRAGGQGTQYF.

The J gene is TRBJ2-1, the V gene TRBV5-4, with 8 bases lining up with TRBD2. Germline trimming cut 4 bases from V and 4 bases from J; bases unmatched to any gene: 7. This CDR3 comprises 15 residues. Germline V gives CDR1 SGHNT, CDR2 YYREEE (reference sequence). CDR3 sequence reads: CASSPGGAGYNEQFF. The CDR3 DNA is TGTGCCAGCAGCCCCGGGGGGGCGGGGTACAATGAGCAGTTCTTC.

The J gene is TRBJ1-5, the V gene TRBV28; D is uncertain. Trimming cost V 2 bases and J 0 bases, with 14 bases left between them. This CDR3 comprises 17 residues. The germline V gene has CDR1 MDHEN and CDR2 SYDVKM. CDR3 region: CASSLVGSPGSNQPQHF. The CDR3 nucleotides are TGTGCCAGCAGTTTAGTTGGGTCCCCAGGTAGCAATCAGCCCCAGCATTTT.

The rearrangement joins TRBV29-1 to TRBJ1-2; 8 bases are a match to TRBD1. Germline CDR1 SQVTM, CDR2 ANQGSEA. This CDR3 has 15 residues. V dropped 3 bases and J dropped 3; count of bases not matched to a gene: 9. In nucleotides, the CDR3 is TGCAGCGTTGATGGGACAGGTGGTGCGGACTATGGCTACACCTTC. Protein: CSVDGTGGADYGYTF.

This chain links TRBV6-6 with TRBJ1-6; D is unresolved. This CDR3 contains 14 residues. With 5 bases removed from V and 5 bases from J, the gap between germline ends came to 10 bases. Germline-derived CDR1 and CDR2 are MNHNY and SVGAGI (reference sequence). The CDR3 sequence: CASSARWDNSPLHF. The CDR3 DNA reads as TGTGCCAGCAGTGCCAGGTGGGATAATTCACCCCTCCACTTT.

The chain joins TRBV5-4 to TRBJ2-3; 11 bases match TRBD2. The J segment lost 3 bases and the V segment lost 0 bases, leaving 6 bases of the junction unmatched. The germline CDR1 and CDR2 sequences are SGHNT and YYREEE (reference sequence). The CDR3 loop spans 17 amino acids. CDR3 sequence: CASSLGLAGGQTDTQYF. Here the CDR3 DNA reads TGTGCCAGCAGCTTGGGTCTAGCGGGGGGCCAAACAGATACGCAGTATTTT. Using reference TRBV5-4 and TRBJ2-3 for the parts outside the CDR3, the full variable domain is ETGVTQSPTHLIKTRGQQVTLRCSSQSGHNTVSWYQQALGQGPQFIFQYYREEENGRGNFPPRFSGLQFPNYSSELNVNALELDDSALYLCASSLGLAGGQTDTQYFGPGTRLTVL.

The genes are TRBV19 and TRBJ1-5; 7 nucleotides align to TRBD1. The germline gives CDR1 LNHDA, CDR2 SQIVND (reference sequence). The J segment lost 0 bases and the V segment lost 6 bases, leaving 8 bases of the junction unmatched. The CDR3 consists of 16 residues. The CDR3 region is CASSRDRPYSNQPQHF. CDR3 in DNA: TGTGCCAGTAGCAGGGACAGACCTTATAGCAATCAGCCCCAGCATTTT.

This clone appeared a single time. The V call is TRBV18, the J call TRBJ1-3; D remains unclear. This CDR3 has 15 amino acids. Germline loops: CDR1 KGHSH, CDR2 LQKENI. Deletions cut 2 bases from V and 4 bases from J, with 12 bases between. In DNA form, the CDR3 reads TGTGCCAGCTCACCAACGAGACAAGCAGGAAACACCATATATTTT. Its protein is CASSPTRQAGNTIYF.

The CDR3 DNA reads as TGTGCCAGCAGCTCTACGGGACAGGGGGTGAACACCGGGGAGCTGTTTTTT. Protein: CASSSTGQGVNTGELFF. The chain has TRBV7-2 and TRBJ2-2; 11 bases are a match to TRBD1. Germline CDR1 SGHTA, CDR2 FQGNSA. Trimming at V came to 4 bases and at J to 1 base, leaving 5 bases not matched to a gene. This CDR3 comprises 17 residues.

The V call is TRBV5-1, the J call TRBJ1-4; 8 nucleotides align to TRBD1. The ends lost 7 bases at V and 5 bases at J; junction bases unmatched: 4. This CDR3 has 13 residues. Germline CDR1 and CDR2: SGHRS and YFSETQ. The CDR3 reads CASGRTGNEKLFF. The CDR3 DNA follows: TGCGCCAGCGGTCGGACAGGGAATGAAAAACTGTTTTTT.

The gene calls are TRBV18 and TRBJ2-7; 10 bases map to TRBD2. Per germline, CDR1 KGHSH and CDR2 LQKENI. V trimming: 1 base; J trimming: 7 bases; junction bases outside the gene matches: 10. The CDR3 runs to 16 residues. The CDR3 nucleotides are TGTGCCAGCTCACCACTTGTAGCGGGAGGAATGGTTGAGCAGTACTTC. It encodes CASSPLVAGGMVEQYF.

The chain recombines TRBV10-3 with TRBJ2-5; D gene unclear. The germline CDR1 and CDR2 sequences are ENHRY and SYGVKD. This CDR3 is 13 amino acids long. V was trimmed by 4 bases and J by 2 bases, leaving 8 bases between them. The CDR3 is CAISVPGQETQYF. As DNA, the CDR3 is TGTGCCATCAGTGTTCCAGGTCAAGAGACCCAGTACTTC.

The chain employs TRBV19 and TRBJ1-1; TRBD1 is a possible D gene (6 bases). V gave up 4 bases and J gave up 3 bases, with 18 bases separating them. The CDR3 covers 16 residues. CDR1 is LNHDA, CDR2 SQIVND, per germline (reference sequence). The CDR3 protein is CASSTNYRATYTEAFF. The CDR3 coding sequence is TGTGCCAGTAGTACGAACTACAGGGCTACTTACACTGAAGCTTTCTTT.

The V and J genes are TRBV7-8 and TRBJ1-2; 7 bases agree with TRBD1. Per germline, CDR1 SGHVS and CDR2 FQNEAQ. V lost 5 bases to trimming and J lost 3 bases; unmatched junction nucleotides: 3. The CDR3 runs 13 residues. CDR3: CASSQGTDYGYTF. The CDR3 coding sequence is TGTGCCAGCAGCCAGGGGACAGACTATGGCTACACCTTC.

J is TRBJ2-3 and V is TRBV7-3; TRBD2 aligns across 7 bases. The CDR3 spans 13 residues. V shed 5 bases and J 1 base; nucleotides not matched to a gene: 0. Per germline, CDR1 SGHTA and CDR2 FQGTGA. The CDR3 here is CASSGGGTDTQYF. CDR3 DNA sequence: TGTGCCAGCAGCGGGGGGGGCACAGATACGCAGTATTTT.

The rearrangement links TRBV28 to TRBJ1-2, with TRBD1 identical over 7 bases. Trimming cost V 6 bases and J 7 bases; bases outside gene matches: 5. Germline CDR1 MDHEN, CDR2 SYDVKM. The CDR3 extends over 12 amino acids. The CDR3 DNA sequence: TGTGCCAGCAGGTTGACAGGGTTTGGCTACACCTTC. It specifies CASRLTGFGYTF.

This chain connects TRBV14 to TRBJ2-5; 10 bases are a match to TRBD1. Germline CDR1 is SGHDN and CDR2 is FVKESK. The CDR3 covers 15 residues. With V trimmed by 4 bases and J by 5 bases, 7 bases remained unmatched. The CDR3 sequence is CASSPRQGASETQYF. For the CDR3, the DNA is TGTGCCAGCAGCCCCCGACAGGGGGCTAGTGAGACCCAGTACTTC.

The gene calls are TRBV6-5 and TRBJ2-1; 11 bases are shared with TRBD2. Per the germline V gene, CDR1 is MNHEY and CDR2 is SVGAGI. Trimming took 11 bases from V and 8 from J; bases not matched to a gene: 14. The CDR3 extends over 15 amino acids. CDR3 sequence reads: CASGAAGLAVYEQFF. For the CDR3, the DNA is TGTGCCTCCGGGGCGGCGGGACTAGCGGTATATGAGCAGTTCTTC.

V and J are TRBV27 and TRBJ2-3, with D maybe TRBD1 (5 bases). This CDR3 region has 14 residues. Trimming took 3 bases from V and 8 from J, leaving 15 bases between them. The germline gives CDR1 MNHEY, CDR2 SMNVEV (reference sequence). The CDR3 loop reads CASSFAQGYGTQYF. The CDR3 coding sequence is TGTGCCAGCAGTTTTGCGCAGGGTTATGGTACGCAGTATTTT.

The sample holds a few counts of this clone. The chain links TRBV7-9 to TRBJ1-3; D not certain. The germline V gene encodes CDR1 SEHNR and CDR2 FQNEAQ (reference sequence). V dropped 2 bases and J dropped 0 bases, with 5 bases sitting between them. The CDR3 length is 14 residues. The CDR3 region has the DNA TGTGCCAGCAGCTTACAGAACTCTGGAAACACCATATATTTT. It is translated as CASSLQNSGNTIYF.

The sample holds a few counts of this clone. CDR3: CASGTHSGANVLTF. CDR3 sequence (DNA): TGTGCCTCAGGGACACACTCTGGGGCCAACGTCCTGACTTTC. This chain uses TRBV24-1 with TRBJ2-6, with a possible D match to TRBD1 (6 bases). V dropped 12 bases and J dropped 0 bases, with 11 bases sitting between them. Germline V gives CDR1 KGHDR, CDR2 SFDVKD. The CDR3 is made up of 14 amino acids.

V is TRBV5-4 and J is TRBJ2-4; 7 positions agree with TRBD2. This CDR3 region has 15 residues. V gave up 0 bases and J gave up 5 bases; unmatched junction bases: 5. Germline values: CDR1 SGHNT, CDR2 YYREEE (reference sequence). The CDR3 loop is CASSLAPSGQNIQYF. For the CDR3, the DNA is TGTGCCAGCAGCTTGGCCCCTAGCGGACAAAACATTCAGTACTTC.

The chain employs TRBV11-2 and TRBJ2-1; 12 bases are shared with TRBD2. This CDR3 is 15 amino acids long. Losses at the gene ends were 1 base for V and 7 bases for J; bases not matched to a gene: 2. Germline assignment: CDR1 SGHAT and CDR2 FQNNGV. This chain's CDR3 is CASSLGLAGVNEQFF. CDR3 DNA sequence: TGTGCCAGCAGCTTAGGACTAGCGGGGGTTAATGAGCAGTTCTTC.

The chain links TRBV9 to TRBJ2-3; the D gene is possibly TRBD2 (5 bases). Germline V gene data show CDR1 as SGDLS and CDR2 as YYNGEE. V was trimmed by 0 bases and J by 0 bases, leaving 8 bases between them. The CDR3 spans 15 residues. The CDR3 protein is CASSVGGISTDTQYF. The CDR3 DNA reads as TGTGCCAGCAGCGTAGGAGGGATTAGCACAGATACGCAGTATTTT.

V and J are TRBV10-3 and TRBJ2-1; TRBD1 aligns across 8 bases. There are 14 residues in the CDR3. Germline lookup yields CDR1 ENHRY and CDR2 SYGVKD. V trimming: 3 bases; J trimming: 6 bases; junction bases outside the gene matches: 4. The CDR3 region has the DNA TGTGCCATCAGTGATCGCAGGGGGCTCAATGAGCAGTTCTTC. Its protein is CAISDRRGLNEQFF.